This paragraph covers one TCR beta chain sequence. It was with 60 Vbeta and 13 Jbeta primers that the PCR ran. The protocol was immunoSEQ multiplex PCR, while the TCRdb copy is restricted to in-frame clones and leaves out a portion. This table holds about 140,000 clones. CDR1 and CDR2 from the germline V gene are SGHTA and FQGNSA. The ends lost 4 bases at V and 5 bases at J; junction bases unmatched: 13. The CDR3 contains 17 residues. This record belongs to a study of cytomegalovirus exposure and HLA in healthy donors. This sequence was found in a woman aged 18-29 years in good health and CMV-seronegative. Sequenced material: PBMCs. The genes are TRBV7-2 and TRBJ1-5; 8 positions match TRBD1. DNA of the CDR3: TGTGCCAGCAGCTCATGGCCCCCAGGACAGGGACATCAGCCCCAGCATTTT. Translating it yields CASSSWPPGQGHQPQHF. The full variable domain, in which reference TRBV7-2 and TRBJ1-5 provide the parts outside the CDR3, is GAGVSQSPSNKVTEKGKDVELRCDPISGHTALYWYRQSLGQGLEFLIYFQGNSAPDKSGLPSDRFSAERTGGSVSTLTIQRTQQEDSAVYLCASSSWPPGQGHQPQHFGDGTRLSIL.